Below, 14 T cell receptor beta chains from the same sample are listed, as sequenced in a study of T cells in Graves' hyperthyroidism and ophthalmopathy. What was amplified from RNA transcripts were TCR beta CDR3 regions. With the HTBI primer set, the TCR CDR3 went through a first round of RT-PCR. TCRdb processed the multiplex PCR reads anew with MiXCR; each CDR3 protein has one entry. The table includes nearly 110,000 distinct CDR3 sequences, 15% to 20% detected once. The sequencing sample was made of blood. The source is a woman in her forties or fifties with Graves' hyperthyroidism.

This chain joins TRBV4-2 and TRBJ2-5, with D possibly called TRBD1 or TRBD2 (5 bases each). Germline CDR1 LGHNA, CDR2 YNFKEQ. The V end was cut by 1 base, the J end by 0 bases, with 9 bases between. The CDR3 totals 15 residues. The CDR3 loop is CASSQARGYQETQYF. The CDR3 DNA sequence: TGTGCCAGCAGCCAAGCGAGGGGCTACCAAGAGACCCAGTACTTC.

This clonotype was counted ten times or more. The chain couples TRBV15 to TRBJ2-1, with TRBD1 identical over 7 bases. V shed 1 base and J 1 base; nucleotides not matched to a gene: 7. The germline V gene encodes CDR1 LNHNV and CDR2 YYDKDF (reference sequence). This CDR3 spans 17 amino acids. CDR3 sequence: CATSRGTGTVSYNEQFF. In DNA, the CDR3 is TGTGCCACCAGCAGAGGGACCGGGACAGTGTCCTACAATGAGCAGTTCTTC. The full variable domain, rest sourced from reference TRBV15 and TRBJ2-1, is DAMVIQNPRYQVTQFGKPVTLSCSQTLNHNVMYWYQQKSSQAPKLLFHYYDKDFNNEADTPDNFQSRRPNTSFCFLDIRSPGLGDTAMYLCATSRGTGTVSYNEQFFGPGTRLTVL.

A word on this clonotype: A read error is possible here, since a much larger clone lies one base away. The chain joins TRBV4-1 to TRBJ2-1; D not certain. This CDR3 is built from 15 residues. The germline CDR1 and CDR2 sequences are MGHRA and YSYEKL. V was trimmed by 1 base and J by 7 bases, leaving 14 bases between them. CDR3 amino acids: CASSQGLTFLNEQFF. The CDR3 DNA reads as TGCGCCAGCAGCCAAGGACTCACATTCTTGAATGAGCAGTTCTTC.

At least ten counts were recorded for this clonotype. V and J are TRBV2 and TRBJ2-5; 9 bases align to TRBD1. The ends lost 2 bases at V and 5 bases at J; junction bases unmatched: 6. Germline V gene data show CDR1 as SNHLY and CDR2 as FYNNEI. This CDR3 is built from 15 residues. The CDR3 DNA follows: TGTGCCAGCAGTGAAAAATTGGACAGGGGCGAGACCCAGTACTTC. Translating it yields CASSEKLDRGETQYF.

The chain recombines TRBV20-1 with TRBJ2-5; TRBD2 matches 14 bases. Germline V lookup: CDR1 DFQATT, CDR2 SNEGSKA (reference sequence). V shed 0 bases, J shed 6 bases, and the junction held 9 bases outside the gene matches. The CDR3 runs to 17 residues. The CDR3 region has the DNA TGCAGTGCTAGAGATTTGCGACTAGCGGGGGGGCGACAGACCCAGTACTTC. It is translated as CSARDLRLAGGRQTQYF.

For this clonotype: This sequence may be a read error, since a much larger clone differs from it by one base. The V gene is TRBV3-1, the J gene TRBJ2-1; D tentatively fits TRBD1 or TRBD2 (5 bases each). CDR1 is LGHDT and CDR2 is YNNKEL in the germline V gene (reference sequence). There are 15 residues in the CDR3. Trimming shortened V by 1 base and J by 10 bases, and 17 bases separated the two germline ends. The CDR3 nucleotides are TGTGCCAGCAGCCAAGCCGGGACGAAGAGCCACGAGCAGTTCTTC. Translation: CASSQAGTKSHEQFF.

There are many counts of this clonotype. CDR3 residues: CASSSTLSSYNEQFF. The CDR3 DNA follows: TGTGCCAGCAGCTCGACCTTAAGCTCCTACAATGAGCAGTTCTTC. The J gene is TRBJ2-1, the V gene TRBV7-6; D is uncertain. Germline values: CDR1 SGHVS, CDR2 FNYEAQ. V lost 4 bases, J lost 0 bases, and 10 bases lay in between. This CDR3 spans 15 amino acids.

There are many counts of this clonotype. The chain has TRBV5-8 and TRBJ2-5; TRBD1 might be the D (5 bases). The CDR3 sequence is 11 residues long. Trimming removed 2 bases from V and 7 bases from J, with 6 bases in between. Germline V gene lookup returns CDR1 SGHTS and CDR2 YDEGEE. The CDR3 loop is CASSFRGTQYF. The DNA for the CDR3 is TGTGCCAGCAGCTTTAGGGGGACCCAGTACTTC.

This clonotype was recorded at least ten times. The chain is built from TRBV5-1 and TRBJ2-7; 7 bases are shared with TRBD2. V lost 4 bases and J lost 5; bases outside the gene matches: 12. CDR1 and CDR2 (germline): SGHRS, YFSETQ. CDR3 length: 15 amino acids. The CDR3 nucleotides read TGCGCCAGCAGCCGGGATCCGGGAGGTACCAACGAGCAGTACTTC. Translation gives CASSRDPGGTNEQYF.

This clonotype was seen at least ten times. The V and J genes are TRBV25-1 and TRBJ2-7, with 8 bases matching TRBD1. V shed 5 bases, J shed 5 bases, and the junction held 5 bases outside the gene matches. The CDR3 is made up of 13 amino acids. Germline V lookup: CDR1 MGHDK, CDR2 SYGVNS. The CDR3 loop is CASSMDRAHEQYF. As DNA, the CDR3 is TGTGCCAGCAGTATGGACAGGGCCCACGAGCAGTACTTC.

The chain carries TRBV19 and TRBJ2-1; D may be TRBD1 (6 bases). The V end lost 4 bases, the J end lost 1 base, and 11 bases lay between the germline ends. Germline V gene lookup returns CDR1 LNHDA and CDR2 SQIVND (reference sequence). CDR3 size: 15 residues. The CDR3 loop is CASSKVRGSYNEQFF. The CDR3 nucleotides read TGTGCCAGTAGTAAAGTTAGGGGGTCCTACAATGAGCAGTTCTTC.

The chain employs TRBV18 and TRBJ2-1; TRBD1 might be the D (5 bases). Deletions cut 3 bases from V and 7 bases from J, with 10 bases between. In germline, CDR1 is KGHSH, CDR2 LQKENI. The CDR3 length is 13 residues. The CDR3 DNA is TGTGCCAGCTCACCCCTGTCAGGGAATGAGCAGTTCTTC. The encoded protein is CASSPLSGNEQFF.

At least ten counts were recorded for this clonotype. V and J are TRBV5-1 and TRBJ2-4; TRBD1 agrees at 11 bases. Germline trimming cut 0 bases from V and 3 bases from J; bases unmatched to any gene: 2. There are 16 residues in the CDR3. Germline-derived CDR1 and CDR2 are SGHRS and YFSETQ. The CDR3 bases are TGCGCCAGCAGCTTGGGAGGGACAGGGGGCAAAAACATTCAGTACTTC. This codes for CASSLGGTGGKNIQYF.

The table lists this clonotype with many counts. This chain uses TRBV20-1 with TRBJ2-1; 15 nucleotides line up with TRBD2. From germline, CDR1 is DFQATT and CDR2 SNEGSKA (reference sequence). V gave up 0 bases and J gave up 7 bases; unmatched junction bases: 4. The CDR3 sequence is 16 residues long. CDR3: CSARDHGTSGRNEQFF. In nucleotides, the CDR3 is TGCAGTGCTAGAGATCATGGGACTAGCGGGAGGAATGAGCAGTTCTTC.